This TCR beta chain was documented in a study of blood T cells in healthy people across ages. This clonotype was seen once. What it binds is not known. Mismatch with germline at one junction end may stem from a read error. Together with a sample-barcoded 5' primer, a J-beta primer mix was included in a second PCR lasting roughly 6 to 12 cycles. A template-switch adaptor that had 12 random nucleotides put a tag on each cDNA molecule. One entry per CDR3 protein, called by TCRdb with MiXCR from the 5' RACE reads. The repertoire consists of some 690,000 distinct CDR3 sequences, with roughly 20% occurring once and the leading ten covering around 22%. The CDR3 covers 12 residues. Study outcomes and limitations: Estimated diversity that came from one million T cells was considered an underestimate. Compared with aged donors, long-lived donors showed fewer expanded clones, suggesting selection.

Sequencing was carried out using blood. The chain uses TRBV12-3 or TRBV12-4 and TRBJ2-5; either TRBD1 or TRBD2 may supply D (5 bases each). This receptor was obtained from a man between 65 and 80 years old in good health. The DNA of the CDR3 is TGTGCCAGCAGGTTAGAGGGGATCGACCAGTACTTC. Protein: CASRLEGIDQYF.